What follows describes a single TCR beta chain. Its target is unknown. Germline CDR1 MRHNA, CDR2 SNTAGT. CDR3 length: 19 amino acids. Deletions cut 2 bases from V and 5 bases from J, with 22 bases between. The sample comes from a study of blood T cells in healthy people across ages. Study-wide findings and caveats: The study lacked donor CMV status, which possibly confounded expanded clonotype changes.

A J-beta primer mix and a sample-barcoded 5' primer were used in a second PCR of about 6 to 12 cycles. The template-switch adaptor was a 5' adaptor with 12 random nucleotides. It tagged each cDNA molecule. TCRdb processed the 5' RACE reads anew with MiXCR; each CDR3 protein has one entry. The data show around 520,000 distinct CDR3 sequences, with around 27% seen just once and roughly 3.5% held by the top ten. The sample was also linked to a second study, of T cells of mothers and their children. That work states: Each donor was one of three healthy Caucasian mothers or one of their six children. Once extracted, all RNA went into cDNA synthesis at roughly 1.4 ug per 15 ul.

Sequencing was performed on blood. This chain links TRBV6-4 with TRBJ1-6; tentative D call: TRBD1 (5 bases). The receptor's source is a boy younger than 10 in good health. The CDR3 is CASSDPGPRGIMDNSPLHF. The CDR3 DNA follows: TGTGCCAGCAGTGACCCCGGTCCGAGGGGAATTATGGATAATTCACCCCTCCACTTT.